This TCR beta chain comes out of a study of blood T cell repertoires in COVID-19. Overall study context: The samples span acute and convalescent COVID-19 from the United States, Italy and Spain. In each case, the material was cDNA or gDNA derived from T cells, B-cell-depleted T cells, or PBMCs.

This CDR3 has 15 residues. The germline CDR1 and CDR2 sequences are SNHLY and FYNNEI. The V and J ends lost 7 bases and 0 bases, in that order; junction bases with no gene match: 3. Original analysis: From reference gene primer amplification, estimates of nucleated cell counts were derived. The assay was immunoSEQ multiplex PCR, and TCRdb's table has in-frame clones only and misses some. V and J calls plus clone size are reproduced from that table; the DNA served to infer D and trimming. The repertoire includes under 250,000 clones, approximately 83% of them detected once, and approximately 4.4% sits in the top ten.

This clonotype was obtained from a man in his forties or fifties with active or convalescent COVID-19. This chain connects TRBV2 to TRBJ2-3; TRBD1 agrees at 11 bases. Sequencing input: peripheral blood. CDR3: CASTGDRGSTDTQYF. The CDR3 DNA follows: TGTGCCAGCACCGGGGACAGGGGGAGCACAGATACGCAGTATTTT.